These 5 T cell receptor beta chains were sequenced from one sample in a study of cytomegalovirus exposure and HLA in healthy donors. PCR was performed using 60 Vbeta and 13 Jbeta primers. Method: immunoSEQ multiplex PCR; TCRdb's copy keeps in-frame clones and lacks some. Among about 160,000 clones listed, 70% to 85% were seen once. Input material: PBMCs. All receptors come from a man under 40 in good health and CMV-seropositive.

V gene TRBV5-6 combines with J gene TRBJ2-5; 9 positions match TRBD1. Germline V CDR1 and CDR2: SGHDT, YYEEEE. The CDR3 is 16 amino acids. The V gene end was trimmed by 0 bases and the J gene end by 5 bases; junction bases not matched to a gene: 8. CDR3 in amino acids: CASSLDTTGGGETQYF. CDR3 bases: TGTGCCAGCAGCTTGGACACGACAGGGGGAGGGGAGACCCAGTACTTC.

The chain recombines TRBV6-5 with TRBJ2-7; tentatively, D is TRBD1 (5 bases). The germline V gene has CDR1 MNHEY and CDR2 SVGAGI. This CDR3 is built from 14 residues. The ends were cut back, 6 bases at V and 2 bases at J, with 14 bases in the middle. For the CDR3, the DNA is TGTGCCAGCAGGGAAGTGGCAGGGACCTACGAGCAGTACTTC. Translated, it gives CASREVAGTYEQYF.

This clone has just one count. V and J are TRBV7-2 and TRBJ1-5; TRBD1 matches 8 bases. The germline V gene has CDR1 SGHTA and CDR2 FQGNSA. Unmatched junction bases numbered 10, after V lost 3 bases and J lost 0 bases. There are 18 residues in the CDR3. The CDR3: CASSLGNRGGGSNQPQHF. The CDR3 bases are TGTGCCAGCAGCTTGGGAAACAGGGGGGGAGGTAGCAATCAGCCCCAGCATTTT.

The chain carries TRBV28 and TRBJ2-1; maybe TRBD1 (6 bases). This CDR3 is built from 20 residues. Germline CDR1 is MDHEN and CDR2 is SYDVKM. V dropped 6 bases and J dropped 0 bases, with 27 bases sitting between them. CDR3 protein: CASSQLGWGQYLSSYNEQFF. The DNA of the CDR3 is TGTGCCAGCAGCCAGCTGGGGTGGGGACAATATTTGAGCTCCTACAATGAGCAGTTCTTC.

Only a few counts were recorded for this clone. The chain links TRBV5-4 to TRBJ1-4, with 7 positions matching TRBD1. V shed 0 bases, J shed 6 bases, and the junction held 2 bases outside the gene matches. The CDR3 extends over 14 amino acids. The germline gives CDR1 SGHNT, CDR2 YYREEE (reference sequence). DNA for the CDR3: TGTGCCAGCAGCTTGGTCGGACAGGATGAAAAACTGTTTTTT. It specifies CASSLVGQDEKLFF.